A single T cell receptor (beta chain) is shown here with its context. The record originates from a study of blood T cell repertoires in COVID-19. Study-level background: Samples came from the United States, Italy and Spain, spanning acute and convalescent COVID-19.

How the authors handled the data: Nucleated cell counts were estimated from reference gene primer amplification. The protocol was immunoSEQ multiplex PCR, while the TCRdb copy is restricted to in-frame clones and leaves out a portion. The V and J calls and clone size come from that table; D and trimming were worked out from the DNA. The repertoire has some 180,000 clones, just under 85% of them found once; the top ten carry less than 3%. This clonotype was obtained from a woman older than 75 with COVID-19, enrolled during active disease. Sequencing used peripheral blood.

The CDR3 sequence is CASSLEQETEAFF. The CDR3 nucleotides read TGTGCCAGCAGCTTAGAACAGGAGACTGAAGCTTTCTTT. The chain has TRBV7-9 and TRBJ1-1; maybe TRBD1 (5 bases). CDR3 length equals 13 residues. Germline V gene lookup returns CDR1 SEHNR and CDR2 FQNEAQ (reference sequence). V shed 1 base and J shed 5 bases, with 8 bases lying between them.